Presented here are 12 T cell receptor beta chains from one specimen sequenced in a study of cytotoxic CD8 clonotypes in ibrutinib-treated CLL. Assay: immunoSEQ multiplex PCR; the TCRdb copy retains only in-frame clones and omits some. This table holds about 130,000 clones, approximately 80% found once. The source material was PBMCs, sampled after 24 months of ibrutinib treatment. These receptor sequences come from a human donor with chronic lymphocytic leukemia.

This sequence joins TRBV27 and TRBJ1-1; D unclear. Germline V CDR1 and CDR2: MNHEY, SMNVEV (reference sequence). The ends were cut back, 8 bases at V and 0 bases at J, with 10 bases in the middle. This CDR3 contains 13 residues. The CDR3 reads CASGGWMNTEAFF. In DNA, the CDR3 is TGTGCCAGCGGTGGGTGGATGAACACTGAAGCTTTCTTT.

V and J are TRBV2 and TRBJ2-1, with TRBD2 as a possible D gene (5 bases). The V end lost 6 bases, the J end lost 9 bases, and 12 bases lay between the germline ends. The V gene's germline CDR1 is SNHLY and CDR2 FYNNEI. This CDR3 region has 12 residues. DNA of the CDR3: TGTGCCAGCAGGGAACTGGGAGTTGAGCAGTTCTTC. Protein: CASRELGVEQFF.

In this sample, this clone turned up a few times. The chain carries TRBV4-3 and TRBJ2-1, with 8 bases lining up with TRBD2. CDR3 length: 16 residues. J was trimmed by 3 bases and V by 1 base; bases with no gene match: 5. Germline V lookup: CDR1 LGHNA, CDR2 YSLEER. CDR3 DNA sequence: TGCGCCAGCAGCCAAGGGACGGGAGGGGTCTACAATGAGCAGTTCTTC. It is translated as CASSQGTGGVYNEQFF.

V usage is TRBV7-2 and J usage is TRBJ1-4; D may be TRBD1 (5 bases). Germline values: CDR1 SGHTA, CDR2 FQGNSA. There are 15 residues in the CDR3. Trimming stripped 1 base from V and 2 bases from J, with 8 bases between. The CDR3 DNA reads TGTGCCAGCAGCTTAGGGGGGAGGACTAATGAAAAACTGTTTTTT. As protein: CASSLGGRTNEKLFF.

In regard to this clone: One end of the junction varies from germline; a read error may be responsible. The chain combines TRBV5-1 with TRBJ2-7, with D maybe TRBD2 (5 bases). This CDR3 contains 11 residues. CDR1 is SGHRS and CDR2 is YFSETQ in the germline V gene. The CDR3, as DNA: TGTGCCAGCAGCGGCTACTACGAGCAGTACTTC. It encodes CASSGYYEQYF.

CDR3 region: CASRHGGQNSYEQYF. The CDR3 DNA reads as TGTGCCAGCAGACATGGGGGACAGAACTCCTACGAGCAGTACTTC. V is TRBV28 and J is TRBJ2-7, with TRBD1 matching 7 bases. This CDR3 spans 15 amino acids. Germline CDR1 reads MDHEN; CDR2 reads SYDVKM. V trimming: 6 bases; J trimming: 0 bases; junction bases outside the gene matches: 8.

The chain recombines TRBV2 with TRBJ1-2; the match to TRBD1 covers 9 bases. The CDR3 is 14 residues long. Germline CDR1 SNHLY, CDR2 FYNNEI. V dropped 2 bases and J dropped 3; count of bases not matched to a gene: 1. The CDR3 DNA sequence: TGTGCCAGCAGTGAACGGACAGGGGACTATGGCTACACCTTC. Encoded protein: CASSERTGDYGYTF.

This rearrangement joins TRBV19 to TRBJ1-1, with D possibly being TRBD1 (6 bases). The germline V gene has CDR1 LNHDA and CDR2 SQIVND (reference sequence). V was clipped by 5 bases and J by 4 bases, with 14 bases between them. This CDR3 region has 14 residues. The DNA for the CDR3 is TGTGCCAGTAGTGTCCCAGGGGTCGGCACTGAAGCTTTCTTT. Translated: CASSVPGVGTEAFF.

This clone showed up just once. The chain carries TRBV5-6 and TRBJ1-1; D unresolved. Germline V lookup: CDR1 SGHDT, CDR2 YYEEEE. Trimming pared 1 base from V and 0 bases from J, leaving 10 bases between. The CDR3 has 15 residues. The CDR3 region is CASSLFLAVNTEAFF. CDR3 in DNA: TGTGCCAGCAGCTTGTTCTTAGCGGTGAACACTGAAGCTTTCTTT. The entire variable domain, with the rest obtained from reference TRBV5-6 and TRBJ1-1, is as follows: DAGVTQSPTHLIKTRGQQVTLRCSPKSGHDTVSWYQQALGQGPQFIFQYYEEEERQRGNFPDRFSGHQFPNYSSELNVNALLLGDSALYLCASSLFLAVNTEAFFGQGTRLTVV.

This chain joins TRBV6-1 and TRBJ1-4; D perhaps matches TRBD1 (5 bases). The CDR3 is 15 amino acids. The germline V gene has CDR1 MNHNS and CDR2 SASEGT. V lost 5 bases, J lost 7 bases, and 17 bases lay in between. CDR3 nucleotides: TGTGCCAGCAGTCTAGGTGGACTTACAGGTGAAAAACTGTTTTTT. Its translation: CASSLGGLTGEKLFF.

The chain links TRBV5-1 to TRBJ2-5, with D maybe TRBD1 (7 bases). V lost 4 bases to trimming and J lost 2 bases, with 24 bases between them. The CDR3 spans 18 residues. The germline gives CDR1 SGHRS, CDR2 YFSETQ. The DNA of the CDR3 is TGCGCCAGCAGCGTCGGACTAATTACAGGGGTACCACAAGAGACCCAGTACTTC. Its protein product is CASSVGLITGVPQETQYF.

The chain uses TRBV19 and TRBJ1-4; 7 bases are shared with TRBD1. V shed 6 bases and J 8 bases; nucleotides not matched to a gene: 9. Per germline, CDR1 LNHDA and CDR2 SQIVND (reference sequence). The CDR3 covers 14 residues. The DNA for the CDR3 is TGTGCCAGTAGCTTCCACAGGGGCGGAGAAAAACTGTTTTTT. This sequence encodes CASSFHRGGEKLFF.